This entry is about one T cell receptor beta chain. What it recognizes is unknown. Measured with immunoSEQ multiplex PCR; TCRdb has only the in-frame clones, and not every one. The data contain approximately 180,000 clones, around 90% of them singletons. This record comes from a study of T cell responses to AZD1222 COVID-19 vaccine. About the research overall: Analyses pooled second doses at about 4 or about 12 weeks. Study findings and constraints: Along spike, vaccine-associated CD4 TCRs were found throughout, with dominance at 160-218 and 743-854.

Between the trimmed V and J ends, which lost 0 bases and 4 bases, there was a span of 11 bases. Germline assignment: CDR1 SGHNT and CDR2 YYREEE (reference sequence). This CDR3 region has 15 residues. The origin of this receptor is an adult in good health. The chain recombines TRBV5-4 with TRBJ2-1; tentative D call: TRBD1 (5 bases). Sequenced here: peripheral blood, sampled on day 0 of AZD1222 vaccination. The CDR3 loop is CASSLGAGQYNEQFF. CDR3 in DNA: TGTGCCAGCAGCTTGGGGGCAGGGCAATACAATGAGCAGTTCTTC.